The clone carrying this T cell receptor (beta chain) was counted only a few times. Its antigen is unknown. This record comes from a study of T-cell memory formation after mild COVID-19. Study-wide context: Each donor largely had its own TCR clusters. Study-level points and caveats: Pre-infection memory held some responding clones, suggesting pre-existing cross-reactive T cells responded. Researchers could not confirm that second-wave clones peaking on day 37 targeted SARS-CoV-2.

The length of the CDR3 is 15 residues. V lost 7 bases, J lost 0 bases, and 14 bases lay in between. 5'RACE with constant-segment primers yielded barcoded, UMI-tagged TCR alpha and TCR beta cDNA libraries. Using its own MiXCR run on the 5' RACE reads, TCRdb lists one record per CDR3 protein. The sample has 70,000 to 100,000 distinct CDR3 sequences, less than 15% seen once. The source material was PBMCs or a T cell subset sorted from them (not recorded which). The sequence came from an adult woman who had mild COVID-19 (a few samples of this study predate the infection). Cell type and time point are not known. The chain couples TRBV12-3 or TRBV12-4 to TRBJ2-3, with D possibly TRBD1 on 7 matching bases. This CDR3 reads CASKEGAHSTDTQYF. The CDR3, as DNA: TGTGCCAGCAAGGAGGGGGCGCATAGCACAGATACGCAGTATTTT.